This TCR beta chain was recorded in a study of blood T cells in healthy people across ages. A second PCR of 7 to 11 cycles used a sample-barcoded 5' primer and a J-beta primer mix. TCRdb recomputed calls from the 5' RACE reads with MiXCR, one row per CDR3 protein. The sample lists roughly 1.5 million distinct CDR3 sequences; approximately 43% were seen once. The germline CDR1 and CDR2 sequences are DFQATT and SNEGSKA (reference sequence). CDR3 length equals 14 residues. The ends were cut back, 1 base at V and 1 base at J, with 10 bases in the middle. V and J are TRBV20-1 and TRBJ2-5; D possibly corresponds to TRBD2 (7 bases). Sequenced material: blood. This clonotype originated in a young woman in good health. The CDR3, as DNA: TGCAGTGCTAGAGGAGGGGGGGCCCAAGAGACCCAGTACTTC. Translating gives CSARGGGAQETQYF.